The clone carrying this T cell receptor (beta chain) turned up a few times. Study members were between about 18 and 100 years old and lived in 24 US regions. Recovered status applied to Cohort 3 donors who had two consecutive negative PCRs. It also applied to those with clearance or with symptom resolution. This specimen comes from a study of blood T cell repertoires in COVID-19. Looking at the study overall: Sample material is recorded as cDNA or gDNA derived from T cells, B-cell-depleted T cells, or PBMCs.

Clones were sequenced by immunoSEQ multiplex PCR, and TCRdb holds only the in-frame ones, with some missing. The sample includes about 140,000 clones, about 75% of them seen just once. The specimen was PBMCs or T cells enriched from blood (not recorded which). The receptor was derived from a woman aged 50 to 60 who had recovered from COVID-19.

The chain's CDR3 is CASSQEAIYNEQFF. CDR3 coding DNA: TGCGCCAGCAGCCAAGAGGCAATCTACAATGAGCAGTTCTTC. This chain connects TRBV4-1 to TRBJ2-1; D not certain. In germline, CDR1 is MGHRA, CDR2 YSYEKL. V was clipped by 0 bases and J by 3 bases, with 6 bases between them. There are 14 residues in the CDR3.